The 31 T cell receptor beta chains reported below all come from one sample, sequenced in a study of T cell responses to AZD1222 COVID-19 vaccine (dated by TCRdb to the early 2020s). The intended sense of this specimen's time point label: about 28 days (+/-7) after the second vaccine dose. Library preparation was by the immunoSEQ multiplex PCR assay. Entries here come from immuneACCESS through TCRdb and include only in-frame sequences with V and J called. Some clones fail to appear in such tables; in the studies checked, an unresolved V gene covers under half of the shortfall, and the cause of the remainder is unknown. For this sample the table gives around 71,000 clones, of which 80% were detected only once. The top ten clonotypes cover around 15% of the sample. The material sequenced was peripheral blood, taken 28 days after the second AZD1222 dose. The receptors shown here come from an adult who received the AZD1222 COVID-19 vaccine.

The CDR3 region is CASSPAGGMNTEAFF. CDR3 bases: TGTGCCAGCAGCCCGGCAGGGGGAATGAACACTGAAGCTTTCTTT. The genes are TRBV5-6 and TRBJ1-1; 7 positions match TRBD1. V shed 4 bases and J 0 bases; nucleotides not matched to a gene: 6. The CDR3 is made up of 15 amino acids. Per germline, CDR1 SGHDT and CDR2 YYEEEE.

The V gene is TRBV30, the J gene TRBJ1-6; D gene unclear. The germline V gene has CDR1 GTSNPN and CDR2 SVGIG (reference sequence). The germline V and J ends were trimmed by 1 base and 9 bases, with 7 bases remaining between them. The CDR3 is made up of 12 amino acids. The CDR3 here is CAWSGTSSPLHF. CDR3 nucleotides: TGTGCCTGGAGTGGTACGTCTTCACCCCTCCACTTT.

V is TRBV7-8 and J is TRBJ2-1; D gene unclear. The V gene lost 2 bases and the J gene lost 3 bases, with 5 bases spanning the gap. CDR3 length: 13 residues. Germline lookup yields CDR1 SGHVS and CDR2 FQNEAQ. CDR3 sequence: CASSLRFYNEQFF. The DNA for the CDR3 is TGTGCCAGCAGCTTAAGATTCTACAATGAGCAGTTCTTC.

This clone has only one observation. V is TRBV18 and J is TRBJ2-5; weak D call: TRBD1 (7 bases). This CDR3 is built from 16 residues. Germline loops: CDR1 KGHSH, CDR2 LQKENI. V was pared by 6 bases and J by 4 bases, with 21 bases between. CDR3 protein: CASSALSQGGAETQYF. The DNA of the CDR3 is TGTGCCAGCTCCGCCCTCTCCCAGGGGGGCGCAGAGACCCAGTACTTC.

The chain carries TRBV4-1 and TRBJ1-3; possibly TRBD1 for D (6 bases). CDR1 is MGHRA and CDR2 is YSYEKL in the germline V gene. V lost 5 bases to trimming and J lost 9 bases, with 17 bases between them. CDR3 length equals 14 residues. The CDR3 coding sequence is TGCGCCAGCAGCAACGACCGGGACACTGCCACCATATATTTT. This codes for CASSNDRDTATIYF.

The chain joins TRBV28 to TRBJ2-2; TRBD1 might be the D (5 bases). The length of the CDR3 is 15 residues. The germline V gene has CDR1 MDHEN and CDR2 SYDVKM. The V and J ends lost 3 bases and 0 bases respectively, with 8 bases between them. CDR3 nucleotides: TGTGCCAGCAGTTTGGGCAGGGCGAACACCGGGGAGCTGTTTTTT. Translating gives CASSLGRANTGELFF.

The DNA of the CDR3 is TGTGCCAGCAGCACCCGTAGCGGTAGGAGTGAGACCCAGTACTTC. Its translation: CASSTRSGRSETQYF. The chain is built from TRBV7-9 and TRBJ2-5, with a tentative D call TRBD2 (6 bases). The CDR3 runs 15 residues. Germline V gene sequence: CDR1 SEHNR, CDR2 FQNEAQ (reference sequence). Trimming stripped 5 bases from V and 5 bases from J, with 18 bases between.

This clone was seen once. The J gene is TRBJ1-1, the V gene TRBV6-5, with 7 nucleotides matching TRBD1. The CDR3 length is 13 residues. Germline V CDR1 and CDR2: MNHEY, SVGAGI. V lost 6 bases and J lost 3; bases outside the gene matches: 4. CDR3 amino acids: CASSRDSHTEAFF. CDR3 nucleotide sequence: TGTGCCAGCAGCCGGGACAGTCACACTGAAGCTTTCTTT.

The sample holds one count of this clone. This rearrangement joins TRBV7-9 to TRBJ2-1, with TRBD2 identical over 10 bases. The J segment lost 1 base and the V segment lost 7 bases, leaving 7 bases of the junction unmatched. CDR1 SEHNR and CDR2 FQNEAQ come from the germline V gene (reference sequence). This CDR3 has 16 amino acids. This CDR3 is CASTPLTSGSYNEQFF. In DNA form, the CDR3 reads TGTGCCAGCACCCCATTGACTAGCGGGTCCTACAATGAGCAGTTCTTC.

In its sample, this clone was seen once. In nucleotides, the CDR3 is TGTGCCAGCAGCCAAGATGGGACGGGGAACACTGAAGCTTTCTTT. This codes for CASSQDGTGNTEAFF. The chain has TRBV3-1 (or the pseudogene TRBV3-2) and TRBJ1-1; perhaps TRBD1 as D (5 bases). CDR1 and CDR2 (germline): LGHDT, YNNKEL (reference sequence). The V end lost 0 bases, the J end lost 1 base, and 9 bases lay between the germline ends. The CDR3 runs to 15 residues.

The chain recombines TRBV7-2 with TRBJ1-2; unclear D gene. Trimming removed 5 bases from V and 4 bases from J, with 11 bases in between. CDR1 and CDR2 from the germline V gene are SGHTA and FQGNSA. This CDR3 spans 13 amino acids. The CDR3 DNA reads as TGTGCCAGCAGCCCGATCCCGGGCTATGGCTACACCTTC. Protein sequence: CASSPIPGYGYTF.

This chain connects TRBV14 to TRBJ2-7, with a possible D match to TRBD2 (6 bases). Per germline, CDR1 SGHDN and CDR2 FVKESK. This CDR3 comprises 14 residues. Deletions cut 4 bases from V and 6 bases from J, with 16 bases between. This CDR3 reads CASSRRAVGGEQYF. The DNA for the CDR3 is TGTGCCAGCAGCCGTAGGGCAGTGGGGGGCGAGCAGTACTTC.

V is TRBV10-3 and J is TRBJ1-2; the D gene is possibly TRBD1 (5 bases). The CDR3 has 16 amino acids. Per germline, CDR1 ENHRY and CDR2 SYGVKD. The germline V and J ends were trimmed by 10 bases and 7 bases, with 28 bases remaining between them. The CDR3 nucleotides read TGTGCCACATCTTCAGCCTCGACCGACAGCCCCGTTGGCTACACCTTC. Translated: CATSSASTDSPVGYTF.

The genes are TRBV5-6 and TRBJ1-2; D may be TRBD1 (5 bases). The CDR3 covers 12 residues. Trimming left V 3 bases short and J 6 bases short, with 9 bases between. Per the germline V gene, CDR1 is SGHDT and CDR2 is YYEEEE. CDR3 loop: CASSYSGHGYTF. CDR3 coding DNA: TGTGCCAGCAGCTATTCAGGGCATGGCTACACCTTC.

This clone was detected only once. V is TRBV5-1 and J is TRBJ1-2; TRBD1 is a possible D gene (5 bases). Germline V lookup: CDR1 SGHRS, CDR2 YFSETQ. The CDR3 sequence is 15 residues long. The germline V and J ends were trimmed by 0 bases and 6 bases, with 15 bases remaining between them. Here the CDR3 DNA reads TGCGCCAGCAGCTTGGGTTTCAGGGAATCGAATGGCTACACCTTC. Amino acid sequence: CASSLGFRESNGYTF. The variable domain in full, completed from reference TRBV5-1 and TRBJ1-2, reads KAGVTQTPRYLIKTRGQQVTLSCSPISGHRSVSWYQQTPGQGLQFLFEYFSETQRNKGNFPGRFSGRQFSNSRSEMNVSTLELGDSALYLCASSLGFRESNGYTFGSGTRLTVV.

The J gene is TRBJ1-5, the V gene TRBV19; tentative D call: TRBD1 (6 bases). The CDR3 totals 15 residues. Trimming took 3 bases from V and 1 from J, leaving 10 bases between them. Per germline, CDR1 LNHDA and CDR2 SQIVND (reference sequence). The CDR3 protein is CASSISDRSNQPQHF. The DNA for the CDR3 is TGTGCCAGTAGTATTTCTGACAGGAGCAATCAGCCCCAGCATTTT.

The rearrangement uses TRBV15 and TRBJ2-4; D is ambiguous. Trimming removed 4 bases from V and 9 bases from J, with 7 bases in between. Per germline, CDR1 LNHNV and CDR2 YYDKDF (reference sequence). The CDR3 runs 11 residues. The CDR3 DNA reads TGTGCCACCAGCACCCTGGGCATTCAGTACTTC. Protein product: CATSTLGIQYF.

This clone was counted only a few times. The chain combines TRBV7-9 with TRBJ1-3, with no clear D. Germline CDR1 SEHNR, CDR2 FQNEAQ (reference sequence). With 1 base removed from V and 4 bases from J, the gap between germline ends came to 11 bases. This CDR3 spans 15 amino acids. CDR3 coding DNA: TGTGCCAGCAGCTTAGGATGGGCCCTGGGAAACACCATATATTTT. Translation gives CASSLGWALGNTIYF.

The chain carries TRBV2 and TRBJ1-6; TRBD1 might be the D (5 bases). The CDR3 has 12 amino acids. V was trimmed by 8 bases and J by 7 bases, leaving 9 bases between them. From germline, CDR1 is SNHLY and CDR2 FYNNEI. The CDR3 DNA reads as TGTGCCAGCGGGGGGAGGAATTCACCCCTCCACTTT. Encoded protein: CASGGRNSPLHF.

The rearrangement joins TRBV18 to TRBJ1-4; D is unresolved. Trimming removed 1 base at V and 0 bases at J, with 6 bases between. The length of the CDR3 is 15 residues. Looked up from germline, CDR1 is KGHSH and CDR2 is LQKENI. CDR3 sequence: CASSPHGATNEKLFF. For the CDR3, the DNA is TGTGCCAGCTCACCACACGGGGCAACTAATGAAAAACTGTTTTTT.

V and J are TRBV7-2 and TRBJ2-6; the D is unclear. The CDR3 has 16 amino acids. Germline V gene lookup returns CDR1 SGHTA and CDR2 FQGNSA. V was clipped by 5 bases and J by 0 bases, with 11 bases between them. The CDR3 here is CASSLLGLSGANVLTF. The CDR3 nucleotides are TGTGCCAGCAGCCTATTGGGCCTCTCTGGGGCCAACGTCCTGACTTTC.

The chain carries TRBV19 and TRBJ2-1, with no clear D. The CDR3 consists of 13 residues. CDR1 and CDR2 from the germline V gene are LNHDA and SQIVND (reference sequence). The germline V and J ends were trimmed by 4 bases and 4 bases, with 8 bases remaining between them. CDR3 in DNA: TGTGCCAGTAGTAGGTTGGGGTACAATGAGCAGTTCTTC. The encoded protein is CASSRLGYNEQFF.

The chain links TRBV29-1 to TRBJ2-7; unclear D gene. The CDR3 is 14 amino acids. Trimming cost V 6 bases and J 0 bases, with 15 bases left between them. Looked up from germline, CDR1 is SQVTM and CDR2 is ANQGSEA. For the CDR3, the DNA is TGCAGCGTAGGTACCCGAACGAACTCCTACGAGCAGTACTTC. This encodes CSVGTRTNSYEQYF.

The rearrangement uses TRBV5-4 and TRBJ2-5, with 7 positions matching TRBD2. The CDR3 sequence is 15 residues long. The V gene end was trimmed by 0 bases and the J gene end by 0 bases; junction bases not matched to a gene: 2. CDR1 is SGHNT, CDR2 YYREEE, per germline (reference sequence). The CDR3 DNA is TGTGCCAGCAGCTTGGCCGGGAGGAACCAAGAGACCCAGTACTTC. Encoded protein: CASSLAGRNQETQYF. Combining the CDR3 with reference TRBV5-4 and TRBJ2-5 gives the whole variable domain ETGVTQSPTHLIKTRGQQVTLRCSSQSGHNTVSWYQQALGQGPQFIFQYYREEENGRGNFPPRFSGLQFPNYSSELNVNALELDDSALYLCASSLAGRNQETQYFGPGTRLLVL.

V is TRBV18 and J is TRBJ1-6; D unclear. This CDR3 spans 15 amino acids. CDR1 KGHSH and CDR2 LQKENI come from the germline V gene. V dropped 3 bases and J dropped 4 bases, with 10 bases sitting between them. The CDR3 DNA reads TGTGCCAGCTCACCGGAATCCGGATATAATTCACCCCTCCACTTT. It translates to CASSPESGYNSPLHF. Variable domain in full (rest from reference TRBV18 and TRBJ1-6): NAGVMQNPRHLVRRRGQEARLRCSPMKGHSHVYWYRQLPEEGLKFMVYLQKENIIDESGMPKERFSAEFPKEGPSILRIQQVVRGDSAAYFCASSPESGYNSPLHFGNGTRLTVT.

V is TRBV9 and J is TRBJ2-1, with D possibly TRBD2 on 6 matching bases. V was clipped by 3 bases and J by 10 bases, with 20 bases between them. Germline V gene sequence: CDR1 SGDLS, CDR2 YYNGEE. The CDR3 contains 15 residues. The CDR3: CASSEAGINGGEQFF. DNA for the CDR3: TGTGCCAGCAGCGAGGCCGGGATTAATGGGGGGGAGCAGTTCTTC.

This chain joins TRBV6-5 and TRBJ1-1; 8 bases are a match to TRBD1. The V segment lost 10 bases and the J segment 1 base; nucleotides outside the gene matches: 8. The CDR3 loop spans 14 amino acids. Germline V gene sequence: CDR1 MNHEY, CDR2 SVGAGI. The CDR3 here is CANGGQAENTEAFF. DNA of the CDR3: TGTGCCAACGGGGGACAGGCGGAGAACACTGAAGCTTTCTTT.

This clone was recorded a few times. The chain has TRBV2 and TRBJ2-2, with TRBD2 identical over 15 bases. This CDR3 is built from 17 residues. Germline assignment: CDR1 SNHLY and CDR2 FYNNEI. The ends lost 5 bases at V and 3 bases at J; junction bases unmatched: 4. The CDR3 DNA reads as TGTGCCAGCAGTACCCGGACTAGCGGGGGGGACACCGGGGAGCTGTTTTTT. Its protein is CASSTRTSGGDTGELFF.

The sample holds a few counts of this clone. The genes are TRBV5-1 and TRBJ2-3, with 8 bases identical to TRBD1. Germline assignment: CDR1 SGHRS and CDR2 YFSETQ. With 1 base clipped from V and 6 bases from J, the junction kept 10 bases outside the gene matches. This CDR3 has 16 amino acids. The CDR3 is CASSLTRDRRADTQYF. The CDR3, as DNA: TGCGCCAGCAGCTTGACAAGGGACAGGAGGGCGGATACGCAGTATTTT.

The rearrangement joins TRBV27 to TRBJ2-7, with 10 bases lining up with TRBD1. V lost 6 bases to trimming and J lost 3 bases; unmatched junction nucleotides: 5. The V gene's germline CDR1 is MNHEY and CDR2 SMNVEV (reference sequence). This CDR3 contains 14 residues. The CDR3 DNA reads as TGTGCCAGCAGGCGACGGACAGGGGGCTACGAGCAGTACTTC. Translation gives CASRRRTGGYEQYF.

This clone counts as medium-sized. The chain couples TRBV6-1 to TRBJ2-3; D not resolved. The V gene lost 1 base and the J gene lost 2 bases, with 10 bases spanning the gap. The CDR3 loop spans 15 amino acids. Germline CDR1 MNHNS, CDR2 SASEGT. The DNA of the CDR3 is TGTGCCAGCAGTGAAGAAGACGGGTCCACAGATACGCAGTATTTT. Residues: CASSEEDGSTDTQYF.